This T cell receptor beta chain originates from a study of Graves' ophthalmopathy and Graves' hyperthyroidism. Turning to the study itself: Peripheral blood was gathered at the point of initial diagnosis, before any treatment started.

This clonotype has at least ten counts. The CDR3 contains 14 residues. CDR1 is SQVTM and CDR2 is ANQGSEA in the germline V gene. Trimming removed 5 bases from V and 1 base from J, with 14 bases in between. CDR3 regions of TCR beta were amplified from RNA transcripts. The authors performed first-round RT-PCR with HTBI primers and then a second-round multiplex PCR. One entry per CDR3 protein results from TCRdb running MiXCR on the multiplex PCR reads. The table records approximately 500,000 distinct CDR3 sequences, approximately 15% of them present only once. This chain links TRBV29-1 with TRBJ1-1; D not certain. The sample was blood. The sequence came from a young woman with Graves' ophthalmopathy. CDR3 in amino acids: CSVRVSAGNTEAFF. CDR3 bases: TGCAGCGTTCGCGTGAGTGCCGGGAACACTGAAGCTTTCTTT.